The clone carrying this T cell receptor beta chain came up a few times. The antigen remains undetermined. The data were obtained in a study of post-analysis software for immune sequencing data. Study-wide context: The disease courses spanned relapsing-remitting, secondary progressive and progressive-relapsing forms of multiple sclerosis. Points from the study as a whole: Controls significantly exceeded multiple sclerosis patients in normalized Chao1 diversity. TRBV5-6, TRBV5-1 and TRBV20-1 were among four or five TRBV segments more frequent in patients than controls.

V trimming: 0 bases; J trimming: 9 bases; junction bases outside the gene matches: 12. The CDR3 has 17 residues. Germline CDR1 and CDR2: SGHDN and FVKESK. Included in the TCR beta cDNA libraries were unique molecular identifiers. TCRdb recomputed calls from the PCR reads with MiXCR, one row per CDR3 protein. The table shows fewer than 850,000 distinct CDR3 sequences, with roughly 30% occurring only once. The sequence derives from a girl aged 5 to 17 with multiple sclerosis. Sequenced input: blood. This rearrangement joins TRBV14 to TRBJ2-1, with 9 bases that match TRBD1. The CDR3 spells CASSQEGWIGTGSEQFF. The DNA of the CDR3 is TGTGCCAGCAGCCAAGAGGGGTGGATCGGGACAGGGTCTGAGCAGTTCTTC.